Shown below are 25 T cell receptor beta chains from a single sample sequenced in a study of CD8 T cells in Susac syndrome (dated by TCRdb to the late 2010s). The method was the immunoSEQ multiplex PCR assay. RNA was extracted using the RNeasy kit, and about 0.45 to 1 ug of the RNA was reverse transcribed with random hexamers. TCRdb's own reprocessing of the public reads used fastp at Q25 and MiXCR and kept productive beta chains. Rows are unified per CDR3 protein, each entry keeping the most common DNA and genes. Counted in this sample were approximately 100,000 distinct CDR3 sequences; about nine tenths of them appeared once. The ten largest clones add up to about 0.14% of the sample. The sequencing input was CD4+ T cells from PBMCs. Receptors originate from a human donor in good health.

This chain links TRBV29-1 with TRBJ2-1, with 7 nucleotides matching TRBD1. With 6 bases clipped from V and 8 bases from J, the junction kept 4 bases outside the gene matches. Germline V gene data show CDR1 as SQVTM and CDR2 as ANQGSEA. The CDR3 sequence is 11 residues long. The CDR3 nucleotides read TGCAGCGTAGGAACAGGGGATGAGCAGTTCTTC. This sequence encodes CSVGTGDEQFF.

V is TRBV7-2 and J is TRBJ2-3; D perhaps matches TRBD2 (6 bases). The CDR3 totals 18 residues. Between the trimmed V and J ends, which lost 5 bases and 1 base, there was a span of 22 bases. The V gene's germline CDR1 is SGHTA and CDR2 FQGNSA. The CDR3 DNA reads as TGTGCCAGCAGCCCCGCACAAAATAGCGGACGTGGCACAGATACGCAGTATTTT. Protein: CASSPAQNSGRGTDTQYF.

The genes are TRBV5-1 and TRBJ2-3; 7 positions match TRBD1. CDR1 is SGHRS and CDR2 is YFSETQ in the germline V gene. The CDR3 has 15 residues. With 4 bases clipped from V and 5 bases from J, the junction kept 10 bases outside the gene matches. The CDR3 DNA reads TGCGCCAGCAGCCTGATACAGGGGCAGGGAGATACGCAGTATTTT. It codes for CASSLIQGQGDTQYF.

The chain couples TRBV19 to TRBJ2-2; D is perhaps TRBD2 (5 bases). Per germline, CDR1 LNHDA and CDR2 SQIVND (reference sequence). The germline V and J ends were trimmed by 4 bases and 4 bases, with 13 bases remaining between them. The CDR3 consists of 15 residues. CDR3 coding DNA: TGTGCCAGTAGTACGGGAAGGGTACCCACCGGGGAGCTGTTTTTT. Amino acid sequence: CASSTGRVPTGELFF.

The chain has TRBV9 and TRBJ2-7; D may be TRBD1 (6 bases). Germline V gene lookup returns CDR1 SGDLS and CDR2 YYNGEE. Trimming took off 3 bases at V and 6 bases at J, with 7 bases between the two ends. The CDR3 has 11 amino acids. Written as DNA, the CDR3 is TGTGCCAGCAGCGCCAGGGGCGAGCAGTACTTC. It is translated as CASSARGEQYF.

The V gene is TRBV29-1, the J gene TRBJ1-2; no definite D call. V was pared by 6 bases and J by 8 bases, with 22 bases between. There are 14 residues in the CDR3. The V gene's germline CDR1 is SQVTM and CDR2 ANQGSEA. The DNA for the CDR3 is TGCAGCGTGTCCCGGGCCTTGCGACTTGAGGGCTACACCTTC. The encoded protein is CSVSRALRLEGYTF.

This chain joins TRBV6-2 or TRBV6-3 and TRBJ1-2; D unclear. The CDR3 extends over 12 amino acids. Between the trimmed V and J ends, which lost 6 bases and 5 bases, there was a span of 10 bases. Germline assignment: CDR1 MNHEY and CDR2 SVGEGT. CDR3 protein: CASSPGKYGYTF. DNA for the CDR3: TGTGCCAGCAGCCCGGGAAAATATGGCTACACCTTC.

The rearrangement joins TRBV4-1 to TRBJ2-7; 7 nucleotides agree with TRBD1. The J segment lost 7 bases and the V segment lost 1 base, leaving 13 bases of the junction unmatched. The germline V gene encodes CDR1 MGHRA and CDR2 YSYEKL. This CDR3 comprises 16 residues. The CDR3 bases are TGCGCCAGCAGCCAAGTCGACGCCAGGGGGTCAGGAGAGCAGTACTTC. The encoded protein is CASSQVDARGSGEQYF.

V is TRBV30 and J is TRBJ1-1, with 7 nucleotides matching TRBD1. The germline gives CDR1 GTSNPN, CDR2 SVGIG (reference sequence). There are 14 residues in the CDR3. The ends lost 4 bases at V and 3 bases at J; junction bases unmatched: 8. The CDR3 DNA reads TGTGCCTGGAATCTTGGGGACAGCTACACTGAAGCTTTCTTT. It is translated as CAWNLGDSYTEAFF. The entire variable domain, with the rest obtained from reference TRBV30 and TRBJ1-1, is as follows: SQTIHQWPATLVQPVGSPLSLECTVEGTSNPNLYWYRQAAGRGLQLLFYSVGIGQISSEVPQNLSASRPQDRQFILSSKKLLLSDSGFYLCAWNLGDSYTEAFFGQGTRLTVV.

The J gene is TRBJ1-2, the V gene TRBV6-1; maybe TRBD1 (6 bases). This CDR3 spans 15 amino acids. Germline loops: CDR1 MNHNS, CDR2 SASEGT. The V end lost 6 bases, the J end lost 4 bases, and 18 bases lay between the germline ends. The CDR3 DNA reads as TGTGCCAGCAGCCCCGGACAGTCCCCTTTCTATGGCTACACCTTC. Protein: CASSPGQSPFYGYTF.

The J gene is TRBJ1-5, the V gene TRBV4-2; D not certain. The germline CDR1 and CDR2 sequences are LGHNA and YNFKEQ. Trimming removed 0 bases at V and 9 bases at J, with 9 bases between. This CDR3 region has 13 residues. The CDR3 nucleotides are TGTGCCAGCAGCCAAGACAGATCAATGCCCCAGCATTTT. Residues: CASSQDRSMPQHF.

This sequence joins TRBV19 and TRBJ2-2; 9 positions match TRBD1. CDR1 and CDR2 from the germline V gene are LNHDA and SQIVND (reference sequence). Trimming removed 4 bases from V and 6 bases from J; junction bases left unmatched: 3. CDR3 length: 14 amino acids. CDR3 sequence reads: CASSSGTGSGELFF. In nucleotides, the CDR3 is TGTGCCAGTAGTAGCGGGACAGGGTCCGGGGAGCTGTTTTTT.

This clonotype was counted a single time. V gene TRBV7-2 combines with J gene TRBJ1-2, with a weak D call TRBD1 (6 bases). This CDR3 is 13 amino acids long. The V gene's germline CDR1 is SGHTA and CDR2 FQGNSA. Deletions cut 5 bases from V and 3 bases from J, with 10 bases between. CDR3 region: CASSGRTDYGYTF. CDR3 sequence (DNA): TGTGCCAGCAGCGGTAGGACAGACTATGGCTACACCTTC.

This rearrangement joins TRBV7-2 to TRBJ1-2, with D tentatively TRBD1 (6 bases). CDR1 and CDR2 from the germline V gene are SGHTA and FQGNSA. V shed 7 bases and J shed 3 bases, with 12 bases lying between them. CDR3 length: 13 amino acids. CDR3 loop: CASIPQGDYGYTF. The DNA of the CDR3 is TGTGCCAGCATCCCACAGGGAGACTATGGCTACACCTTC.

The chain combines TRBV7-2 with TRBJ1-1; tentatively, D is TRBD1 (5 bases). CDR3 length equals 16 residues. Germline values: CDR1 SGHTA, CDR2 FQGNSA. V lost 1 base to trimming and J lost 4 bases, with 16 bases between them. The CDR3 region is CASSLESIGGFTEAFF. CDR3 coding DNA: TGTGCCAGCAGCTTAGAAAGTATTGGGGGATTCACTGAAGCTTTCTTT. The variable domain in full, with the rest retrieved from reference TRBV7-2 and TRBJ1-1, is GAGVSQSPSNKVTEKGKDVELRCDPISGHTALYWYRQSLGQGLEFLIYFQGNSAPDKSGLPSDRFSAERTGGSVSTLTIQRTQQEDSAVYLCASSLESIGGFTEAFFGQGTRLTVV.

The gene calls are TRBV7-2 and TRBJ2-7, with D possibly TRBD2 on 5 matching bases. V lost 7 bases and J lost 2, with 18 bases in between. The CDR3 has 15 amino acids. Germline CDR1 reads SGHTA; CDR2 reads FQGNSA. The CDR3 DNA reads TGTGCCAGCACCCCCGTGGGGAGCTTCCCCTACGAGCAGTACTTC. It specifies CASTPVGSFPYEQYF. The full variable domain, in which reference TRBV7-2 and TRBJ2-7 provide the parts outside the CDR3, is GAGVSQSPSNKVTEKGKDVELRCDPISGHTALYWYRQSLGQGLEFLIYFQGNSAPDKSGLPSDRFSAERTGGSVSTLTIQRTQQEDSAVYLCASTPVGSFPYEQYFGPGTRLTVT.

Turning to this clonotype: An end of the junction does not agree with germline; a read error may underlie this. The chain recombines TRBV7-2 with TRBJ2-1, with TRBD1 matching over 9 bases. This CDR3 is 15 amino acids long. The V gene's germline CDR1 is SGHTA and CDR2 FQGNSA. CDR3 bases: TGTGCCAGCAGCTTCGACAGGGGGTCCTACAATGGGCAGTTCTTC. It translates to CASSFDRGSYNGQFF.

V is TRBV6-2 or TRBV6-3 and J is TRBJ2-6; the D is unclear. CDR1 is MNHEY and CDR2 is SVGEGT in the germline V gene. The CDR3 contains 13 residues. Deletions cut 8 bases from V and 1 base from J, with 6 bases between. The CDR3 is CASAVSGANVLTF. CDR3 DNA sequence: TGTGCCAGCGCCGTGTCTGGGGCCAACGTCCTGACTTTC.

The chain links TRBV6-1 to TRBJ1-5; D gene unclear. Germline lookup yields CDR1 MNHNS and CDR2 SASEGT. Trimming removed 4 bases from V and 4 bases from J, with 5 bases in between. The CDR3 is made up of 12 amino acids. CDR3 protein: CASSATNQPQHF. The CDR3 DNA is TGTGCCAGCAGTGCAACAAATCAGCCCCAGCATTTT.

The chain has TRBV11-2 and TRBJ2-1, with TRBD2 identical over 9 bases. The length of the CDR3 is 15 residues. V trimming: 7 bases; J trimming: 2 bases; junction bases outside the gene matches: 6. Germline CDR1 is SGHAT and CDR2 is FQNNGV. The CDR3 loop reads CASTVTSGTYNEQFF. CDR3 nucleotide sequence: TGTGCCAGCACCGTGACTAGCGGCACCTACAATGAGCAGTTCTTC.

V and J are TRBV15 and TRBJ1-6; the D gene is possibly TRBD1 (6 bases). The germline gives CDR1 LNHNV, CDR2 YYDKDF (reference sequence). The CDR3 is made up of 15 amino acids. The ends were cut back, 0 bases at V and 7 bases at J, with 10 bases in the middle. The DNA for the CDR3 is TGTGCCACCAGCAGAGATAAGGGGGAGAATTCACCCCTCCACTTT. Amino acids: CATSRDKGENSPLHF.

The chain combines TRBV4-1 with TRBJ1-4; maybe TRBD1 (6 bases). This CDR3 is built from 17 residues. Trimming stripped 0 bases from V and 8 bases from J, with 19 bases between. Per the germline V gene, CDR1 is MGHRA and CDR2 is YSYEKL. The CDR3 DNA reads as TGCGCCAGCAGCCAAGAGAGAGCAGGGGCCCGCGGGGAAAAACTGTTTTTT. Its protein product is CASSQERAGARGEKLFF.

The chain couples TRBV7-9 to TRBJ1-1; 8 bases align to TRBD1. Germline CDR1 and CDR2: SEHNR and FQNEAQ (reference sequence). The CDR3 totals 15 residues. After removal of 5 bases from V and 1 base from J, the junction contained 6 bases not matched to a gene. The CDR3 DNA reads as TGTGCCAGCAGCCCAGGGGGCTCGGGGAACACTGAAGCTTTCTTT. Protein product: CASSPGGSGNTEAFF.

This clonotype was detected a few times. V and J are TRBV30 and TRBJ2-7; D call uncertain. Germline V gene sequence: CDR1 GTSNPN, CDR2 SVGIG (reference sequence). V was clipped by 1 base and J by 1 base, with 8 bases between them. The length of the CDR3 is 13 residues. For the CDR3, the DNA is TGTGCCTGGAGTGGAGTAGGGTCCTACGAGCAGTACTTC. It encodes CAWSGVGSYEQYF.

The chain links TRBV20-1 to TRBJ1-2; 8 positions match TRBD1. This CDR3 is built from 15 residues. V trimming: 6 bases; J trimming: 0 bases; junction bases outside the gene matches: 9. The germline V gene encodes CDR1 DFQATT and CDR2 SNEGSKA (reference sequence). The CDR3 sequence is CSARDRRKSNYGYTF. DNA for the CDR3: TGCAGTGCCCGGGACAGGCGAAAGTCTAACTATGGCTACACCTTC.